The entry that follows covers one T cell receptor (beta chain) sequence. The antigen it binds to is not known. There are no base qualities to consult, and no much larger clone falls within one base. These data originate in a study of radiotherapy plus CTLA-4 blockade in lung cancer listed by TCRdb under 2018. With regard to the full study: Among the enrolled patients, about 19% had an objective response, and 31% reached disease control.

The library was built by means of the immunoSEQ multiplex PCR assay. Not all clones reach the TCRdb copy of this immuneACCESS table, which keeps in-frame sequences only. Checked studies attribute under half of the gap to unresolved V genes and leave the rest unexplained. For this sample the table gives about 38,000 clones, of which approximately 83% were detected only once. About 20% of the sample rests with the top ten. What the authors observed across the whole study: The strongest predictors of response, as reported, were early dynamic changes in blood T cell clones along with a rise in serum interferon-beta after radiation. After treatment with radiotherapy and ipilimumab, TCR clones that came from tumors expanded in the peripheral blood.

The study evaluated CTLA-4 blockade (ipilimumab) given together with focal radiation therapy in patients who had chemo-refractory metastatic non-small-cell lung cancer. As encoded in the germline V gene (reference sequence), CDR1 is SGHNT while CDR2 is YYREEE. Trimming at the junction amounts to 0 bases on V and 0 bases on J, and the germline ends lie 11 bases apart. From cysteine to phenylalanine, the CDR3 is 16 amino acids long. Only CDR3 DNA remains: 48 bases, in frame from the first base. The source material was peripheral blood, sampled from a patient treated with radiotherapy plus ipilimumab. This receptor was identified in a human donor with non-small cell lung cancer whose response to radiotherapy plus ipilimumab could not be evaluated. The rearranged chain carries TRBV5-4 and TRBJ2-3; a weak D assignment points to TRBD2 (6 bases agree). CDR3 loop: CASSLAWRGSTDTQYF. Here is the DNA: TGTGCCAGCAGCTTGGCTTGGCGGGGAAGCACAGATACGCAGTATTTT.